The 32 T cell receptor beta chains listed next were all sequenced from one sample in a study of cytomegalovirus exposure and HLA in healthy donors. 13 Jbeta primers and 60 Vbeta primers were used for the PCR. The assay was immunoSEQ multiplex PCR, and TCRdb's table has in-frame clones only and misses some. The table lists over 95,000 clones, around 66% of them singletons. The material sequenced was PBMCs. All receptors derive from a man between 18 and 35 years old in good health and CMV-seropositive.

The chain is built from TRBV6-6 and TRBJ1-1; D gene uncertain. Trimming shortened V by 3 bases and J by 6 bases, and 11 bases separated the two germline ends. The CDR3 covers 13 residues. Germline V CDR1 and CDR2: MNHNY, SVGAGI (reference sequence). The CDR3 bases are TGTGCCAGCAGTTATACATATTCCTCTGAAGCTTTCTTT. It is translated as CASSYTYSSEAFF.

The CDR3 sequence is CASSTGRAGGYEQYF. The CDR3 region has the DNA TGTGCCAGCAGCACGGGTAGGGCCGGGGGCTACGAGCAGTACTTC. The V and J genes are TRBV5-4 and TRBJ2-7; weak D call: TRBD2 (6 bases). V gave up 4 bases and J gave up 3 bases, with 17 bases separating them. Germline values: CDR1 SGHNT, CDR2 YYREEE (reference sequence). The CDR3 consists of 15 residues.

The V and J genes are TRBV27 and TRBJ2-7, with TRBD2 matching 8 bases. CDR3 length: 16 residues. The V and J ends lost 2 bases and 5 bases, in that order; junction bases with no gene match: 11. Germline loops: CDR1 MNHEY, CDR2 SMNVEV (reference sequence). The CDR3 region has the DNA TGTGCCAGCAGTTTAATTAGGGCGGGGGGTAATAACGAGCAGTACTTC. It codes for CASSLIRAGGNNEQYF.

V usage is TRBV29-1 and J usage is TRBJ1-2; a weak D match, TRBD1 (6 bases). From germline, CDR1 is SQVTM and CDR2 ANQGSEA. The CDR3 consists of 13 residues. The germline V and J ends were trimmed by 5 bases and 8 bases, with 18 bases remaining between them. Here the CDR3 DNA reads TGCAGCGTTCCCCGGGACATGAAACCGGGCTACACCTTC. Encoded protein: CSVPRDMKPGYTF.

This clone was seen just once. V is TRBV20-1 and J is TRBJ2-7; a possible D gene is TRBD2 (5 bases). CDR3 length: 11 residues. Germline V CDR1 and CDR2: DFQATT, SNEGSKA (reference sequence). Between the trimmed V and J ends, which lost 3 bases and 6 bases, there was a span of 9 bases. This CDR3 reads CSARTTSEQYV. Written as DNA, the CDR3 is TGCAGTGCTAGGACTACTAGCGAGCAGTACGTC.

V gene TRBV21-1 combines with J gene TRBJ2-7; the table's D gene call, TRBD1, was not cross checked with the DNA. TRBV21-1 is described as a pseudogene. The CDR3 runs 13 residues. DNA for the CDR3: TGTGCCAGCAGTAGACAGAATCCTCGGGAGCAGTACTTC. Translated: CASSRQNPREQYF.

The J gene is TRBJ2-5, the V gene TRBV7-9; D remains unclear. The V end was cut by 5 bases, the J end by 1 base, with 11 bases between. CDR1 and CDR2 (germline): SEHNR, FQNEAQ (reference sequence). The CDR3 extends over 14 amino acids. The CDR3 DNA reads as TGTGCCAGCAGCCCCCGTAGCCTCCAAGAGACCCAGTACTTC. Its translation: CASSPRSLQETQYF.

The CDR3 here is CASSSGDREAFF. CDR3 sequence (DNA): TGTGCCAGCAGCTCAGGAGACAGGGAAGCTTTCTTT. The chain is built from TRBV7-9 and TRBJ1-1; D is perhaps TRBD1 (6 bases). CDR3 length: 12 residues. CDR1 is SEHNR and CDR2 is FQNEAQ in the germline V gene (reference sequence). V was shortened by 4 bases and J by 8 bases, with 11 bases between the two germline ends.

The rearrangement links TRBV2 to TRBJ1-2; TRBD1 matches 12 bases. CDR1 SNHLY and CDR2 FYNNEI come from the germline V gene. The CDR3 extends over 16 amino acids. Germline trimming cut 1 base from V and 8 bases from J; bases unmatched to any gene: 8. Written as DNA, the CDR3 is TGTGCCAGCAGTGAAGGGGACAGGGGGCGATGGTACGGCTACACCTTC. It is translated as CASSEGDRGRWYGYTF.

The chain combines TRBV2 with TRBJ2-7; TRBD1 matches at 9 bases. The CDR3 has 14 residues. The germline V gene has CDR1 SNHLY and CDR2 FYNNEI. V dropped 4 bases and J dropped 3; count of bases not matched to a gene: 4. CDR3 loop: CASSGQGVSYEQYF. The DNA for the CDR3 is TGTGCCAGCAGTGGACAGGGGGTCAGCTACGAGCAGTACTTC.

This chain joins TRBV5-1 and TRBJ2-5; 8 bases align to TRBD1. V trimming: 2 bases; J trimming: 7 bases; junction bases outside the gene matches: 7. Germline loops: CDR1 SGHRS, CDR2 YFSETQ. The CDR3 is made up of 14 amino acids. As DNA, the CDR3 is TGCGCCAGCAGCTTAGAGGGACAGGTGGGGACCCAGTACTTC. It encodes CASSLEGQVGTQYF. Looking up the rest from reference TRBV5-1 and TRBJ2-5 gives the full variable domain: KAGVTQTPRYLIKTRGQQVTLSCSPISGHRSVSWYQQTPGQGLQFLFEYFSETQRNKGNFPGRFSGRQFSNSRSEMNVSTLELGDSALYLCASSLEGQVGTQYFGPGTRLLVL.

The V gene is TRBV6-5, the J gene TRBJ2-7, with D perhaps TRBD1 (5 bases). V was shortened by 6 bases and J by 6 bases, with 21 bases between the two germline ends. From germline, CDR1 is MNHEY and CDR2 SVGAGI. CDR3 length: 15 amino acids. CDR3 sequence reads: CASRKQVPKDSEQYF. In DNA, the CDR3 is TGTGCCAGCAGGAAACAGGTTCCCAAAGATAGCGAGCAGTACTTC.

The chain uses TRBV6-1 and TRBJ2-1, with 10 bases aligning to TRBD2. With 6 bases clipped from V and 6 bases from J, the junction kept 5 bases outside the gene matches. This CDR3 region has 14 residues. Germline V lookup: CDR1 MNHNS, CDR2 SASEGT. CDR3 coding DNA: TGTGCCAGCAGGAGAGCGGGGGGGGGCAATGAGCAGTTCTTC. Translating gives CASRRAGGGNEQFF.

The J gene is TRBJ1-1, the V gene TRBV5-5; 7 bases fit TRBD1. This CDR3 has 12 amino acids. J was trimmed by 8 bases and V by 1 base; bases with no gene match: 2. The V gene's germline CDR1 is SGHKS and CDR2 YYEKEE (reference sequence). CDR3 nucleotides: TGTGCCAGCAGCTTGACAGGGGCAGAAGCTTTCTTT. Translation: CASSLTGAEAFF. Looking up the rest from reference TRBV5-5 and TRBJ1-1 gives the full variable domain: DAGVTQSPTHLIKTRGQQVTLRCSPISGHKSVSWYQQVLGQGPQFIFQYYEKEERGRGNFPDRFSARQFPNYSSELNVNALLLGDSALYLCASSLTGAEAFFGQGTRLTVV.

The chain combines TRBV28 with TRBJ1-6; D possibly corresponds to TRBD1 (6 bases). The germline V gene has CDR1 MDHEN and CDR2 SYDVKM. The CDR3 sequence is 15 residues long. CDR3: CASRGDGQPNSPLHF. DNA of the CDR3: TGTGCGTCCCGGGGAGACGGACAGCCAAATTCACCCCTCCACTTT.

This sequence joins TRBV27 and TRBJ1-6; D might be TRBD1 (5 bases). CDR3 length equals 15 residues. The germline V and J ends were trimmed by 3 bases and 6 bases, with 12 bases remaining between them. CDR1 is MNHEY and CDR2 is SMNVEV in the germline V gene (reference sequence). The chain's CDR3 is CASSFRAGLNSPLHF. The CDR3 DNA reads TGTGCCAGCAGTTTCAGGGCAGGCCTTAATTCACCCCTCCACTTT.

The count of this clone is one. V and J are TRBV7-9 and TRBJ2-3, with D perhaps TRBD1 (6 bases). Germline V CDR1 and CDR2: SEHNR, FQNEAQ (reference sequence). The CDR3 consists of 15 residues. V lost 0 bases to trimming and J lost 2 bases, with 9 bases between them. CDR3 DNA: TGTGCCAGCAGCTTAGCGGGGGCCTACACAGATACGCAGTATTTT. This gives the protein CASSLAGAYTDTQYF.

V is TRBV18 and J is TRBJ2-3; D possibly corresponds to TRBD2 (6 bases). Trimming took 6 bases from V and 2 from J, leaving 18 bases between them. Germline V lookup: CDR1 KGHSH, CDR2 LQKENI. The CDR3 sequence is 16 residues long. CDR3 sequence (DNA): TGTGCCAGCTCCCCTCCGGGAGACGGAGCCACAGATACGCAGTATTTT. Its translation: CASSPPGDGATDTQYF.

Points on this clone: A read error may produce the germline difference seen at one junction end. The sample holds other DNA sequences that translate to the same CDR3. This chain uses TRBV4-2 with TRBJ1-2; 8 positions agree with TRBD1. Per germline, CDR1 LGHNA and CDR2 YNFKEQ. The CDR3 runs 13 residues. DNA of the CDR3: TGTGCCAGCAGCCCGACAGGGGACTATGGTTACACCTTC. Its translation: CASSPTGDYGYTF.

This chain connects TRBV9 to TRBJ1-2; 8 bases align to TRBD1. Per the germline V gene, CDR1 is SGDLS and CDR2 is YYNGEE. The ends lost 1 base at V and 8 bases at J; junction bases unmatched: 13. The CDR3 sequence is 16 residues long. In nucleotides, the CDR3 is TGTGCCAGCAGCGTATCCCCATCGACAGGGGTAGAGGGCTACACCTTC. Protein product: CASSVSPSTGVEGYTF.

This clone was counted a few times. The chain has TRBV6-5 and TRBJ1-3, with 10 bases identical to TRBD1. The junction had 6 bases not matched to a gene; V was cut back by 4 bases and J by 3 bases. There are 16 residues in the CDR3. Per the germline V gene, CDR1 is MNHEY and CDR2 is SVGAGI. The CDR3 DNA reads as TGTGCCAGCAGTTCCGGACAGGGGGGATATGGAAACACCATATATTTT. This codes for CASSSGQGGYGNTIYF.

About this clone: At one of its ends the junction is not consistent with the germline gene, which may arise from a read error. The genes are TRBV29-1 and TRBJ2-7, with a weak D call TRBD1 (7 bases). The CDR3 spans 13 residues. The germline V gene encodes CDR1 SQVTM and CDR2 ANQGSEA. The CDR3 region has the DNA TGCAGCGTTGGTCAGGGGGGATCCTGCGAGCAGTACTTC. Translating gives CSVGQGGSCEQYF.

The V and J genes are TRBV5-6 and TRBJ2-1; D perhaps matches TRBD1 (6 bases). There are 15 residues in the CDR3. The V end lost 3 bases, the J end lost 6 bases, and 16 bases lay between the germline ends. Germline assignment: CDR1 SGHDT and CDR2 YYEEEE. This CDR3 reads CASSSTGWVGNEQFF. In DNA, the CDR3 is TGTGCCAGCAGCTCCACAGGGTGGGTTGGCAATGAGCAGTTCTTC.

The table lists this clone with a few counts. This chain connects TRBV7-3 to TRBJ1-1, with D unresolved. The CDR3 totals 13 residues. CDR1 is SGHTA, CDR2 FQGTGA, per germline. The V end lost 2 bases, the J end lost 3 bases, and 7 bases lay between the germline ends. This chain's CDR3 is CASSLDRDTEAFF. In DNA form, the CDR3 reads TGTGCCAGCAGCTTAGACCGGGACACTGAAGCTTTCTTT.

In its sample, this clone was seen once. This chain links TRBV5-1 with TRBJ2-5; 7 positions match TRBD2. With V trimmed by 4 bases and J by 5 bases, 8 bases remained unmatched. The germline gives CDR1 SGHRS, CDR2 YFSETQ. The CDR3 consists of 14 residues. The CDR3 here is CASSLELGGETQYF. The CDR3 DNA reads as TGCGCCAGCAGCCTTGAATTGGGAGGGGAGACCCAGTACTTC.

This chain uses TRBV28 with TRBJ1-4; 7 nucleotides agree with TRBD1. Germline V gene lookup returns CDR1 MDHEN and CDR2 SYDVKM. This CDR3 has 16 amino acids. The V gene end was trimmed by 6 bases and the J gene end by 0 bases; junction bases not matched to a gene: 7. The CDR3 DNA reads TGTGCCAGCAGACCCGGAACAGGGGCAACTAATGAAAAACTGTTTTTT. This codes for CASRPGTGATNEKLFF.

The rearrangement joins TRBV7-6 to TRBJ2-7; 14 nucleotides line up with TRBD2. The CDR3 extends over 18 amino acids. Trimming cost V 5 bases and J 4 bases; bases outside gene matches: 13. CDR1 is SGHVS, CDR2 FNYEAQ, per germline. The CDR3: CASSTAGTSGGLEYEQYF. For the CDR3, the DNA is TGTGCCAGCAGCACCGCTGGGACTAGCGGGGGTCTTGAATACGAGCAGTACTTC.

The chain couples TRBV6-1 to TRBJ1-3; D might be TRBD1 (5 bases). Per germline, CDR1 MNHNS and CDR2 SASEGT. Trimming took off 2 bases at V and 3 bases at J, with 17 bases between the two ends. CDR3 length: 17 amino acids. As DNA, the CDR3 is TGTGCCAGCAGTGAACAAGTAGGGGCCCTTAATGGAAACACCATATATTTT. It specifies CASSEQVGALNGNTIYF.

This clone was recorded a few times. In DNA form, the CDR3 reads TGTGCCAGCAGTGATTTTAATACAGATACGCAGTATTTT. This translates into CASSDFNTDTQYF. J is TRBJ2-3 and V is TRBV6-1; no reliable D call. The V and J ends lost 3 bases and 3 bases respectively, with 7 bases between them. The CDR3 contains 13 residues. Germline V lookup: CDR1 MNHNS, CDR2 SASEGT.

V usage is TRBV7-9 and J usage is TRBJ1-2; TRBD1 aligns across 7 bases. The CDR3 sequence is 12 residues long. The germline V gene has CDR1 SEHNR and CDR2 FQNEAQ (reference sequence). J gave up 10 bases and V 6 bases, and 8 bases lay outside the gene matches. CDR3: CASSYSGQDYTF. The CDR3, as DNA: TGTGCCAGCAGTTATTCTGGACAGGACTACACCTTC.

The chain uses TRBV5-1 and TRBJ1-3; D gene unclear. The CDR3 is 14 residues long. Deletions cut 0 bases from V and 8 bases from J, with 12 bases between. CDR1 SGHRS and CDR2 YFSETQ come from the germline V gene. Here the CDR3 reads CASSLAEATDTIYF. The CDR3 nucleotides read TGCGCCAGCAGCTTGGCGGAGGCTACGGACACCATATATTTT.

The chain couples TRBV5-6 to TRBJ2-1, with D hard to call. Germline CDR1 reads SGHDT; CDR2 reads YYEEEE. V gave up 2 bases and J gave up 6 bases, with 6 bases separating them. The CDR3 is 12 amino acids. CDR3 coding DNA: TGTGCCAGCAGCTTCGAGATCAATGAGCAGTTCTTC. Translated, it gives CASSFEINEQFF.